A single sample gave rise to the 13 T cell receptor beta chains below, sequenced in a study of radiotherapy plus CTLA-4 blockade in lung cancer. Produced via immunoSEQ multiplex PCR; TCRdb's table is partial and in-frame only. The sample records some 90,000 clones, approximately 84% being singletons. Source: peripheral blood, taken from a patient treated with radiotherapy plus ipilimumab. The receptor set was obtained from a human donor with non-small cell lung cancer who had a partial response to radiotherapy plus ipilimumab.

This rearrangement joins TRBV30 to TRBJ1-2; TRBD1 is a possible D gene (5 bases). The CDR3 loop spans 16 amino acids. Germline CDR1 and CDR2: GTSNPN and SVGIG (reference sequence). V was shortened by 0 bases and J by 0 bases, with 14 bases between the two germline ends. CDR3 loop: CAWSVRGTQANYGYTF. The CDR3 nucleotides are TGTGCCTGGAGTGTACGCGGGACTCAAGCTAACTATGGCTACACCTTC.

The rearrangement joins TRBV7-3 to TRBJ1-2, with TRBD1 matching 8 bases. This CDR3 is 13 amino acids long. J lost 5 bases, V lost 4 bases, and 3 bases had no gene match. Per the germline V gene, CDR1 is SGHTA and CDR2 is FQGTGA. CDR3 amino acids: CASSSGQVYGYTF. The CDR3 nucleotides are TGTGCCAGCAGCTCGGGACAGGTTTATGGCTACACCTTC.

This rearrangement joins TRBV18 to TRBJ1-1; D ambiguous. V lost 1 base, J lost 2 bases, and 8 bases lay in between. Per the germline V gene, CDR1 is KGHSH and CDR2 is LQKENI. CDR3 length: 14 amino acids. The CDR3 is CASSPQGGNTEAFF. DNA for the CDR3: TGTGCCAGCTCACCACAGGGAGGAAACACTGAAGCTTTCTTT.

V is TRBV13 and J is TRBJ1-6; 8 bases are shared with TRBD1. Germline CDR1 PRHDT, CDR2 FYEKMQ (reference sequence). J was trimmed by 6 bases and V by 4 bases; bases with no gene match: 5. The CDR3 spans 15 residues. CDR3 bases: TGTGCCAGCAGCTCCCGGGACAGGATTAATTCACCCCTCCACTTT. Translated, it gives CASSSRDRINSPLHF.

The chain recombines TRBV2 with TRBJ2-3; D is possibly TRBD1 (6 bases). Germline lookup yields CDR1 SNHLY and CDR2 FYNNEI. The CDR3 covers 15 residues. V was shortened by 6 bases and J by 3 bases, with 16 bases between the two germline ends. The DNA of the CDR3 is TGTGCCAGCAGAAAACAGACTACAGGGACAGATACGCAGTATTTT. As protein: CASRKQTTGTDTQYF.

The rearrangement links TRBV6-5 to TRBJ2-1, with D possibly matching TRBD2 (6 bases). Germline V lookup: CDR1 MNHEY, CDR2 SVGAGI. The CDR3 has 14 residues. V was cut by 2 bases and J by 9 bases, with 14 bases left in between. The chain's CDR3 is CASSYERVGGEQFF. As DNA, the CDR3 is TGTGCCAGCAGTTACGAGCGGGTGGGCGGTGAGCAGTTCTTC.

The CDR3 nucleotides read TGTGCCAGCAGGGGACAGGGGTCAGATACGCAGTATTTT. Translating it yields CASRGQGSDTQYF. J is TRBJ2-3 and V is TRBV6-4, with TRBD1 identical over 10 bases. V trimming: 6 bases; J trimming: 4 bases; junction bases outside the gene matches: 1. Germline lookup yields CDR1 MRHNA and CDR2 SNTAGT. This CDR3 has 13 amino acids.

CDR3 sequence reads: CASSTRQGTEAFF. DNA of the CDR3: TGCGCCAGCAGCACTCGACAGGGGACTGAAGCTTTCTTT. The chain combines TRBV4-3 with TRBJ1-1; TRBD1 matches 8 bases. Germline V CDR1 and CDR2: LGHNA, YSLEER. Trimming removed 5 bases from V and 5 bases from J; junction bases left unmatched: 4. The CDR3 has 13 residues.

The V call is TRBV7-3, the J call TRBJ2-2; D unclear. CDR1 SGHTA and CDR2 FQGTGA come from the germline V gene. This CDR3 region has 13 residues. The V end was cut by 5 bases, the J end by 7 bases, with 11 bases between. The DNA for the CDR3 is TGTGCCAGCAGCCCCGGGTTTCACGGGGAGCTGTTTTTT. Protein sequence: CASSPGFHGELFF.

The chain links TRBV9 to TRBJ2-3; 8 nucleotides agree with TRBD2. J was trimmed by 1 base and V by 3 bases; bases with no gene match: 4. The CDR3 consists of 15 residues. The germline gives CDR1 SGDLS, CDR2 YYNGEE. CDR3 bases: TGTGCCAGCAGCGGAACTAGCGGAGGCACAGATACGCAGTATTTT. Its translation is CASSGTSGGTDTQYF.

The chain recombines TRBV28 with TRBJ2-1, with 7 nucleotides matching TRBD2. This CDR3 is 12 amino acids long. Germline V gene lookup returns CDR1 MDHEN and CDR2 SYDVKM. J gave up 6 bases and V 8 bases, and 4 bases lay outside the gene matches. The CDR3 coding sequence is TGTGCCAGCGGGAGGGCCCGCAATGAGCAGTTCTTC. This translates into CASGRARNEQFF. The full variable domain, with the rest looked up from reference TRBV28 and TRBJ2-1, is DVKVTQSSRYLVKRTGEKVFLECVQDMDHENMFWYRQDPGLGLRLIYFSYDVKMKEKGDIPEGYSVSREKKERFSLILESASTNQTSMYLCASGRARNEQFFGPGTRLTVL.

The rearrangement links TRBV30 to TRBJ1-2, with D tentatively TRBD1 (6 bases). This CDR3 spans 12 amino acids. Germline CDR1 reads GTSNPN; CDR2 reads SVGIG (reference sequence). With 3 bases removed from V and 8 bases from J, the gap between germline ends came to 13 bases. CDR3 nucleotide sequence: TGTGCCTGGAGAGGAACAGGGTACGGCTACACCTTC. It translates to CAWRGTGYGYTF.

The rearrangement joins TRBV7-9 to TRBJ2-2; TRBD2 aligns across 9 bases. The CDR3 runs to 15 residues. J was trimmed by 4 bases and V by 6 bases; bases with no gene match: 6. Germline V lookup: CDR1 SEHNR, CDR2 FQNEAQ (reference sequence). The CDR3 protein is CASSIAGVGTGELFF. The DNA for the CDR3 is TGTGCCAGCAGTATAGCGGGAGTCGGCACCGGGGAGCTGTTTTTT.